This TCR beta chain derives from a study of early T cells in non-severe SARS-CoV-2 infection. On the study more broadly: Sequencing of bulk RNA from unsorted whole blood was done, without chain pairing.

Overall study findings and caveats: VDJdb-based annotation leaned toward anti-spike CD8 responses and missed private and CD4 specificities.

As concerns this clonotype: Its antigen remains unidentified.

Researchers attached unique molecular identifiers to individual cDNA molecules. In TCRdb, the 5' RACE reads were re-called with MiXCR into one record per CDR3 protein. The sample contains some 60,000 distinct CDR3 sequences, 8.9% of which appear only once. The CDR3 has 14 residues. CDR1 and CDR2 (germline): SGHVS, FNYEAQ. V trimming: 4 bases; J trimming: 1 base; junction bases outside the gene matches: 2. V usage is TRBV7-6 and J usage is TRBJ2-5; 8 bases agree with TRBD2. The sample taken for sequencing was whole blood. The receptor was derived from an adult who was a healthcare worker with PCR-confirmed SARS-CoV-2 infection or an uninfected control (not recorded which). The chain's CDR3 is CASSWTSTQETQYF. The CDR3 nucleotides read TGTGCCAGCAGCTGGACTAGCACCCAAGAGACCCAGTACTTC.